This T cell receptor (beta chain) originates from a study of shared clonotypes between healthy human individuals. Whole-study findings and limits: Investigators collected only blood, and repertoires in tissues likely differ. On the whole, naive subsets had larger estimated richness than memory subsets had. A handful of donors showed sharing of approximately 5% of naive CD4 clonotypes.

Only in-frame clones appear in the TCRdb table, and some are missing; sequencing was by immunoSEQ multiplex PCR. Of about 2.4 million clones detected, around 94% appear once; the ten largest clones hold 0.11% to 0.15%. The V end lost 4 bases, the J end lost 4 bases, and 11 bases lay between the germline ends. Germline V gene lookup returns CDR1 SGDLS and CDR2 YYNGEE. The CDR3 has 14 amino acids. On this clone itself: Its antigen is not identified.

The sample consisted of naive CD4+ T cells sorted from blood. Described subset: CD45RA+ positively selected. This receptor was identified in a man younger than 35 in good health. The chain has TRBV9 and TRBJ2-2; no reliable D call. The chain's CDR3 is CASSPEDGTGELFF. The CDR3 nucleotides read TGTGCCAGCAGCCCCGAAGACGGCACCGGGGAGCTGTTTTTT.